This TCR beta chain comes out of a study of shared clonotypes between healthy human individuals. Study at large: CD8 memory received one plate per donor, CD8 naive two, CD4 memory three and CD4 naive three.

Naive-designated CD8 cells lacked CD45RO, were positively enriched for CCR7, and omitted terminally differentiated effector memory CD45RA+ cells. Per the original data handling: Filtering differed because ImmunoSEQ produced junction-only sequences that carried no quality scores. Sequenced by immunoSEQ multiplex PCR; TCRdb stores in-frame clones only, minus some. V, J and clone size derive from that table, while D and trimming were established from the DNA sequence. In the table there are about 1,900,000 clones, around 96% of which are singletons. Sequences were obtained from naive CD8+ T cells sorted from blood. The sequence was collected from a man between 18 and 29 years old in good health.

The DNA of the CDR3 is TGCGCCAGCAGCCCCCCACAGGGGGCCCCTTATGGCTACACCTTC. Protein: CASSPPQGAPYGYTF. The chain is built from TRBV4-1 and TRBJ1-2, with TRBD1 matching over 9 bases. Looked up from germline, CDR1 is MGHRA and CDR2 is YSYEKL. The CDR3 has 15 residues. Trimming removed 4 bases from V and 5 bases from J; junction bases left unmatched: 8.